This T cell receptor beta chain was recovered during a study of cytomegalovirus exposure and HLA in healthy donors. Study summary: Of the donors genotyped, several hundred in all, about 81% fell in the Caucasian-associated ancestry cluster. General study points: CMV serostatus alone was available as immune exposure information.

Primers: 60 Vbeta forward and 13 Jbeta reverse. Profiled with immunoSEQ multiplex PCR; TCRdb holds only in-frame clones, not every one. The data show approximately 120,000 clones, around 78% seen once. Trimming took off 4 bases at V and 3 bases at J, with 7 bases between the two ends. Germline-derived CDR1 and CDR2 are ENHRY and SYGVKD. CDR3 length: 13 residues. In the case of this clone: Its matching antigen is unknown.

The clonotype was recovered from a man aged 35 to 55 in good health and CMV-seronegative. The chain joins TRBV10-3 to TRBJ1-5; D remains unclear. Material for sequencing was PBMCs. As DNA, the CDR3 is TGTGCCATCAGTGCTCAGATCAATCAGCCCCAGCATTTT. Amino acid sequence: CAISAQINQPQHF.